The 28 T cell receptor beta chains below come from one sample, sequenced in a study of T cells in Graves' hyperthyroidism and ophthalmopathy. Amplification yielded TCR beta CDR3 regions, with RNA transcripts as the source. When the TCR CDR3 underwent first-round RT-PCR, the HTBI primer set was used. Each CDR3 protein is one row after TCRdb ran MiXCR on the multiplex PCR reads. Of hundreds of thousands of distinct CDR3 sequences listed, roughly 13% were seen once; the top ten hold 9.2%. Sequencing was carried out using blood. These receptors originate from a woman between 18 and 30 years old with Graves' hyperthyroidism.

The chain is built from TRBV7-2 and TRBJ2-5; D possibly corresponds to TRBD1 (5 bases). Germline V CDR1 and CDR2: SGHTA, FQGNSA. V was clipped by 7 bases and J by 5 bases, with 17 bases between them. The CDR3 length is 14 residues. In DNA, the CDR3 is TGTGCCAGCAACTTTGGGCTGAAGGGGGAGACCCAGTACTTC. Protein sequence: CASNFGLKGETQYF.

This clonotype was observed many times. The genes are TRBV5-4 and TRBJ2-1, with 7 positions matching TRBD2. The trim removed 8 bases at V and 7 bases at J, leaving 9 bases unmatched. The CDR3 sequence is 13 residues long. Per the germline V gene, CDR1 is SGHNT and CDR2 is YYREEE (reference sequence). The DNA for the CDR3 is TGTGCCAGTCACACTAGCGTTAATAATGAGCAGTTCTTC. Its translation: CASHTSVNNEQFF.

This clonotype came up many times. The J gene is TRBJ2-1, the V gene TRBV6-1; tentative D call: TRBD2 (6 bases). Trimming stripped 5 bases from V and 9 bases from J, with 17 bases between. This CDR3 has 14 amino acids. Per germline, CDR1 MNHNS and CDR2 SASEGT. The CDR3 nucleotides read TGTGCCAGCAGTTTCCCGGGAGAGTTGGGTGAGCAGTTCTTC. The encoded protein is CASSFPGELGEQFF.

A few counts support this clonotype. The V gene is TRBV5-1, the J gene TRBJ2-1, with 12 bases fitting TRBD2. The ends lost 0 bases at V and 4 bases at J; junction bases unmatched: 2. The length of the CDR3 is 16 residues. Germline V gives CDR1 SGHRS, CDR2 YFSETQ. The CDR3 loop reads CASSLDGTSGYNEQFF. Here the CDR3 DNA reads TGCGCCAGCAGCTTGGATGGGACTAGCGGGTACAATGAGCAGTTCTTC.

This clonotype was detected many times. J is TRBJ2-7 and V is TRBV7-8; weak D call: TRBD2 (6 bases). Germline CDR1 is SGHVS and CDR2 is FQNEAQ. The V gene lost 4 bases and the J gene lost 0 bases, with 13 bases spanning the gap. The CDR3 runs to 15 residues. The CDR3 loop is CASSSLAPISYEQYF. The CDR3 coding sequence is TGTGCCAGCAGCTCGCTAGCGCCTATCTCCTACGAGCAGTACTTC.

This clonotype occurred many times. The rearrangement joins TRBV27 to TRBJ1-1; D gene unclear. The CDR3 runs 14 residues. From germline, CDR1 is MNHEY and CDR2 SMNVEV (reference sequence). The V gene lost 3 bases and the J gene lost 1 base, with 9 bases spanning the gap. In DNA, the CDR3 is TGTGCCAGCAGTTTTAGACCGACGAACACTGAAGCTTTCTTT. It translates to CASSFRPTNTEAFF.

This clonotype was detected many times. The chain combines TRBV20-1 with TRBJ2-7, with 10 positions matching TRBD1. The CDR3 contains 14 residues. Germline V gene sequence: CDR1 DFQATT, CDR2 SNEGSKA (reference sequence). The V and J ends lost 2 bases and 5 bases, in that order; junction bases with no gene match: 6. CDR3 amino acids: CSARQGQGGDEQYF. DNA for the CDR3: TGCAGTGCTAGACAAGGACAGGGGGGGGACGAGCAGTACTTC.

This chain uses TRBV6-6 with TRBJ1-5; D gene ambiguous. Looked up from germline, CDR1 is MNHNY and CDR2 is SVGAGI (reference sequence). With 0 bases removed from V and 2 bases from J, the gap between germline ends came to 5 bases. The CDR3 extends over 14 amino acids. CDR3 DNA: TGTGCCAGCAGTTACTCTGGGCGCAATCAGCCCCAGCATTTT. Protein product: CASSYSGRNQPQHF.

This clonotype occurred many times. The chain is built from TRBV28 and TRBJ1-5, with unresolved D. The ends were cut back, 1 base at V and 2 bases at J, with 12 bases in the middle. This CDR3 comprises 16 residues. Germline loops: CDR1 MDHEN, CDR2 SYDVKM. Here the CDR3 DNA reads TGTGCCAGCAGTTTATTTGGGTCTATAGGCAATCAGCCCCAGCATTTT. Residues: CASSLFGSIGNQPQHF.

At least ten counts were recorded for this clonotype. The rearrangement links TRBV7-2 to TRBJ1-1; D possibly corresponds to TRBD1 (6 bases). Germline V CDR1 and CDR2: SGHTA, FQGNSA. This CDR3 comprises 15 residues. Trimming shortened V by 1 base and J by 4 bases, and 13 bases separated the two germline ends. The CDR3 DNA reads as TGTGCCAGCAGCTTAGTATGGGGAGGGGGCACTGAAGCTTTCTTT. It translates to CASSLVWGGGTEAFF. The full variable domain, with the rest looked up from reference TRBV7-2 and TRBJ1-1, is GAGVSQSPSNKVTEKGKDVELRCDPISGHTALYWYRQSLGQGLEFLIYFQGNSAPDKSGLPSDRFSAERTGGSVSTLTIQRTQQEDSAVYLCASSLVWGGGTEAFFGQGTRLTVV.

This clonotype has ten or more counts. The rearrangement joins TRBV7-2 to TRBJ1-6, with D perhaps matching TRBD1 (5 bases). V lost 5 bases and J lost 7, with 15 bases in between. Germline V gene data show CDR1 as SGHTA and CDR2 as FQGNSA. CDR3 length: 15 residues. DNA for the CDR3: TGTGCCAGCAGCCCCGGAGTGGGGCAGAATTCACCCCTCCACTTT. It codes for CASSPGVGQNSPLHF.

This clonotype was recorded at least ten times. The V gene is TRBV20-1, the J gene TRBJ2-1; TRBD2 matches at 11 bases. V dropped 6 bases and J dropped 8; count of bases not matched to a gene: 12. Germline CDR1 and CDR2: DFQATT and SNEGSKA (reference sequence). This CDR3 has 15 residues. The CDR3 DNA reads as TGCAGTGCATTTCTAGCGGGAGGCCATTCCCATGAGCAGTTCTTC. It encodes CSAFLAGGHSHEQFF.

V usage is TRBV20-1 and J usage is TRBJ2-7; TRBD1 agrees at 10 bases. The ends lost 5 bases at V and 3 bases at J; junction bases unmatched: 10. Germline loops: CDR1 DFQATT, CDR2 SNEGSKA (reference sequence). CDR3 size: 15 residues. CDR3 in DNA: TGCAGTGCTGCACGGTCGACAGGGGGCTTCTACGAGCAGTACTTC. It is translated as CSAARSTGGFYEQYF.

This clonotype has at least ten counts. The chain links TRBV2 to TRBJ1-6; D call uncertain. Trimming pared 4 bases from V and 5 bases from J, leaving 21 bases between. This CDR3 spans 18 amino acids. Germline CDR1 is SNHLY and CDR2 is FYNNEI. The CDR3 coding sequence is TGTGCCAGCAGTGGGACGGTTCGTGGACTGGTTGATAATTCACCCCTCCACTTT. Translating gives CASSGTVRGLVDNSPLHF.

This clonotype was seen at least ten times. This chain links TRBV2 with TRBJ2-1, with a weak D call TRBD2 (5 bases). Germline lookup yields CDR1 SNHLY and CDR2 FYNNEI. The V end lost 5 bases, the J end lost 12 bases, and 17 bases lay between the germline ends. This CDR3 region has 13 residues. The DNA for the CDR3 is TGTGCCAGCAGTTTAATCATGGGCCGGGGGCAGTTCTTC. Its translation: CASSLIMGRGQFF.

This clonotype was seen a few times. The chain recombines TRBV11-1 with TRBJ2-7; D call uncertain. The CDR3 totals 15 residues. V was pared by 5 bases and J by 5 bases, with 19 bases between. Germline V gene sequence: CDR1 SGHAT, CDR2 FQDESV (reference sequence). The DNA for the CDR3 is TGTGCCAGCAGCATATCCGGCGTGGGTTCGGACGAGCAGTACTTC. Its protein product is CASSISGVGSDEQYF.

This chain joins TRBV2 and TRBJ1-5, with no clear D. The CDR3 covers 15 residues. V was shortened by 4 bases and J by 0 bases, with 10 bases between the two germline ends. Germline assignment: CDR1 SNHLY and CDR2 FYNNEI. The CDR3 here is CASSANGYSNQPQHF. DNA for the CDR3: TGTGCCAGCAGTGCCAACGGGTATAGCAATCAGCCCCAGCATTTT.

This clonotype was detected only a few times. This rearrangement joins TRBV11-2 to TRBJ1-6; D is perhaps TRBD1 (6 bases). This CDR3 region has 16 residues. The ends were cut back, 2 bases at V and 5 bases at J, with 13 bases in the middle. Germline-derived CDR1 and CDR2 are SGHAT and FQNNGV. CDR3 coding DNA: TGTGCCAGCAGCTTATTAAGGGGGACCCATAATTCACCCCTCCACTTT. It translates to CASSLLRGTHNSPLHF.

In this sample, this clonotype turned up many times. This rearrangement joins TRBV27 to TRBJ1-5; D possibly corresponds to TRBD1 (6 bases). The CDR3 spans 14 residues. Per germline, CDR1 MNHEY and CDR2 SMNVEV (reference sequence). Trimming removed 3 bases at V and 7 bases at J, with 13 bases between. CDR3 sequence (DNA): TGTGCCAGCAGTTTTTACAGGGAAGGCCAGCCCCAGCATTTT. Translating gives CASSFYREGQPQHF.

This clonotype was recorded at least ten times. The V and J genes are TRBV28 and TRBJ2-3; 10 bases match TRBD2. The CDR3 length is 15 residues. CDR1 is MDHEN, CDR2 SYDVKM, per germline. Losses at the gene ends were 6 bases for V and 2 bases for J; bases not matched to a gene: 5. CDR3 in DNA: TGTGCCAGCAGCAGTAGCGGGGGGCCCACAGATACGCAGTATTTT. Translating gives CASSSSGGPTDTQYF.

This clonotype was detected only a few times. The rearrangement uses TRBV12-3 or TRBV12-4 and TRBJ1-2, with D possibly being TRBD1 (5 bases). The CDR3 has 15 amino acids. V was shortened by 6 bases and J by 6 bases, with 20 bases between the two germline ends. The CDR3 reads CASSHNGWDQNGYTF. For the CDR3, the DNA is TGTGCCAGCAGCCACAACGGATGGGACCAAAATGGCTACACCTTC.

This clonotype was counted many times. The gene calls are TRBV14 and TRBJ2-7; D is perhaps TRBD1 or TRBD2 (5 bases each). Germline V lookup: CDR1 SGHDN, CDR2 FVKESK. The CDR3 length is 15 residues. V was trimmed by 2 bases and J by 2 bases, leaving 13 bases between them. CDR3 loop: CASSQLGTATYEQYF. CDR3 coding DNA: TGTGCCAGCAGCCAACTCGGGACGGCAACCTACGAGCAGTACTTC.

This chain connects TRBV2 to TRBJ2-1; no clear D gene. Germline V gives CDR1 SNHLY, CDR2 FYNNEI. Deletions cut 4 bases from V and 1 base from J, with 14 bases between. The CDR3 extends over 16 amino acids. In DNA, the CDR3 is TGTGCCAGCAGTGGCCTCTCTCCCGGGTCCTACAATGAGCAGTTCTTC. Translation: CASSGLSPGSYNEQFF.

This clonotype has a count of ten or more. The CDR3 loop is CASSRGPRDTGELFF. The CDR3 nucleotides are TGTGCCAGTAGTCGGGGGCCTCGAGACACCGGGGAGCTGTTTTTT. This chain joins TRBV19 and TRBJ2-2; D tentatively reads TRBD1 or TRBD2 (6 bases each). Germline loops: CDR1 LNHDA, CDR2 SQIVND (reference sequence). Deletions cut 5 bases from V and 3 bases from J, with 13 bases between. CDR3 length equals 15 residues.

This clonotype was observed a handful of times. The chain uses TRBV4-1 and TRBJ1-4; a weak D match, TRBD1 (6 bases). Germline-derived CDR1 and CDR2 are MGHRA and YSYEKL. V was clipped by 4 bases and J by 5 bases, with 14 bases between them. The CDR3 is made up of 15 amino acids. CDR3 in amino acids: CASSLRRGGNEKLFF. CDR3 nucleotides: TGCGCCAGCAGCCTTCGGAGGGGGGGAAATGAAAAACTGTTTTTT.

This clonotype was recorded many times. V is TRBV13 and J is TRBJ2-1; 11 bases match TRBD2. V lost 2 bases, J lost 1 base, and 1 base stayed unmatched. The length of the CDR3 is 16 residues. Germline V gene data show CDR1 as PRHDT and CDR2 as FYEKMQ (reference sequence). The chain's CDR3 is CASSLRLAGSYNEQFF. The DNA for the CDR3 is TGTGCCAGCAGCTTACGACTAGCGGGGTCCTACAATGAGCAGTTCTTC.

This clonotype was seen many times. The rearrangement joins TRBV7-2 to TRBJ2-6; the D is unclear. CDR1 is SGHTA, CDR2 FQGNSA, per germline. V shed 5 bases and J shed 0 bases, with 8 bases lying between them. The CDR3 is 15 residues long. The CDR3 region has the DNA TGTGCCAGCAGCCCCCAGTACTCTGGGGCCAACGTCCTGACTTTC. This translates into CASSPQYSGANVLTF.

This chain uses TRBV4-1 with TRBJ2-3; TRBD2 aligns across 12 bases. Germline V CDR1 and CDR2: MGHRA, YSYEKL. With 3 bases clipped from V and 5 bases from J, the junction kept 6 bases outside the gene matches. This CDR3 has 16 residues. The CDR3 region has the DNA TGCGCCAGCAGCCAGGGGACTAGCGGGTGGGTAGATACGCAGTATTTT. Its translation: CASSQGTSGWVDTQYF.